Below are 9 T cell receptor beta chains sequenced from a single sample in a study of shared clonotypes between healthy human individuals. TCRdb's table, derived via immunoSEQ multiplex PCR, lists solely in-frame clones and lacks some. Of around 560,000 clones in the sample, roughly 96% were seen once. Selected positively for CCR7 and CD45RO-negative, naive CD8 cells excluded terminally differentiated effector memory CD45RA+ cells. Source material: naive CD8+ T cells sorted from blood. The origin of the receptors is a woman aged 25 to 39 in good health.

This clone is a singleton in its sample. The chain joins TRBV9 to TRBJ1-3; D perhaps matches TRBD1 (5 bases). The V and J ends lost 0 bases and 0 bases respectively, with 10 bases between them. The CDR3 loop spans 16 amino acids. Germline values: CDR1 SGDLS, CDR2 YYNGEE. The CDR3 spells CASSVGGRISGNTIYF. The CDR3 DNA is TGTGCCAGCAGCGTAGGGGGACGGATCTCTGGAAACACCATATATTTT.

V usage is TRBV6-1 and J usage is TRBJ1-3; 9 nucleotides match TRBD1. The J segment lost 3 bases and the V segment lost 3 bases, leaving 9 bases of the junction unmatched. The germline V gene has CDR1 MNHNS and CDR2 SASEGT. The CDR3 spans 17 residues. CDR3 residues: CASSENGQGIFGNTIYF. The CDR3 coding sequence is TGTGCCAGCAGTGAGAACGGACAGGGGATCTTTGGAAACACCATATATTTT.

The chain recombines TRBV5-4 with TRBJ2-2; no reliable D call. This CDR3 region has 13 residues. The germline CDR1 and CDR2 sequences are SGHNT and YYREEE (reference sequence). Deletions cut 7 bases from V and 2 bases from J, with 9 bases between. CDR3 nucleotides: TGTGCCAGCCTCGGGCCTAACACCGGGGAGCTGTTTTTT. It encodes CASLGPNTGELFF.

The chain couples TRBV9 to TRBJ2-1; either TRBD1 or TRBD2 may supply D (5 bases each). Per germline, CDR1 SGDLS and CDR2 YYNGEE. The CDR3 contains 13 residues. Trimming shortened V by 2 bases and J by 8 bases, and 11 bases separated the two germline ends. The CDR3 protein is CASSVGMGDEQFF. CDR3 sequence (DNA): TGTGCCAGCAGCGTGGGGATGGGGGATGAGCAGTTCTTC.

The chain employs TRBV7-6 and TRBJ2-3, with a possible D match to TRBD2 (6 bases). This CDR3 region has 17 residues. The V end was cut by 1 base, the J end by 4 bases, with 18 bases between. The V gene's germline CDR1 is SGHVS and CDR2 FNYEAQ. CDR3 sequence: CASSLVAGSPLADTQYF. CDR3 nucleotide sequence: TGTGCCAGCAGCTTAGTTGCGGGAAGCCCCCTCGCAGATACGCAGTATTTT.

The CDR3 nucleotides read TGTGCCAGCAGCCAAGGAAGGGACGAGCAGTACTTC. Amino acids: CASSQGRDEQYF. The chain links TRBV13 to TRBJ2-7; D call uncertain. Germline CDR1 is PRHDT and CDR2 is FYEKMQ (reference sequence). V dropped 5 bases and J dropped 5 bases, with 10 bases sitting between them. The CDR3 runs to 12 residues.

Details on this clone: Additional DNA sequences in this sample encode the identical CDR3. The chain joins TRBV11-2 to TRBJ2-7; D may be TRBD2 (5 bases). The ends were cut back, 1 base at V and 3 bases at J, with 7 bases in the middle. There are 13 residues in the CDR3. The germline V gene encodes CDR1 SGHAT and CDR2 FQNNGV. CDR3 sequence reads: CASSLGGSYEQYF. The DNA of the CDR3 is TGTGCCAGCAGCTTAGGAGGGAGCTACGAGCAGTACTTC.

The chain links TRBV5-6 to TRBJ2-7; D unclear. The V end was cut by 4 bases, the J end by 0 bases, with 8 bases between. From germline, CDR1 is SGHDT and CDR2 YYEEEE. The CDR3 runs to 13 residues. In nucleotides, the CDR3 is TGTGCCAGCAGCCCACAGAGCTCCTACGAGCAGTACTTC. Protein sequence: CASSPQSSYEQYF.

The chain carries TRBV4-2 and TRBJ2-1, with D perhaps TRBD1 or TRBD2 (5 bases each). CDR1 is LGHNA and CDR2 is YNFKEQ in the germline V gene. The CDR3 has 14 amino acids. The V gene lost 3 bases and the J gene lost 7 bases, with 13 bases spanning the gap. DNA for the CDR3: TGTGCCAGCAGCCACCCGGGACGACCAAATGAGCAGTTCTTC. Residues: CASSHPGRPNEQFF.